The entry that follows covers one TCR beta chain sequence. In the authors' methods: Reference gene primer amplification gave estimated nucleated cell counts. Clones were sequenced by immunoSEQ multiplex PCR, and TCRdb holds only the in-frame ones, with some missing. V, J and clone size are those of that table, while D and trimming were read from the DNA. The data contain under 450,000 clones, approximately 93% of them singletons. Trimming removed 10 bases at V and 0 bases at J, with 13 bases between. There are 13 residues in the CDR3. From germline, CDR1 is MNHEY and CDR2 SVGAGI. The data derive from a study of blood T cell repertoires in COVID-19. Turning to the study itself: T cells, B-cell-depleted T cells, or PBMCs provided the cDNA or gDNA that served as material.

Across over 20 US areas, participants ranged in age from about 18 to 90 years. In assigning cohorts, the study relied on participant-reported clinical history. Sequencing was carried out using PBMCs or T cells enriched from blood (not recorded which). The J gene is TRBJ2-7, the V gene TRBV6-5, with D possibly being TRBD2 (5 bases). This receptor was taken from a woman between 35 and 50 years old who had been exposed to COVID-19. The chain's CDR3 is CATLAKSSYEQYF. For the CDR3, the DNA is TGTGCCACGTTAGCGAAAAGCTCCTACGAGCAGTACTTC.